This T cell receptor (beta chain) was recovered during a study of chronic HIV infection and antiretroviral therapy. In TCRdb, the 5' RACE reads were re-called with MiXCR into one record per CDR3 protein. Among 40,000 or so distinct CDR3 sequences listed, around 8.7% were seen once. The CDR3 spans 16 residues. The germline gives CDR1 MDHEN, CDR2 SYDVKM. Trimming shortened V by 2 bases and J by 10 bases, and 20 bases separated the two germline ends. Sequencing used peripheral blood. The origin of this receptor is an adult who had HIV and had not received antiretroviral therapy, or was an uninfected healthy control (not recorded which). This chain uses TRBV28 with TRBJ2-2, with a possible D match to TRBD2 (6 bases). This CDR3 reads CASSLGGSSHVEELFF. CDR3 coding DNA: TGTGCCAGCAGTTTAGGGGGGAGCTCCCATGTCGAGGAGCTGTTTTTT.